This entry describes one T cell receptor beta chain. This sample is drawn from a study of blood T cell repertoires in COVID-19. This CDR3 is built from 13 residues. CDR1 and CDR2 (germline): SGHTA, FQGNSA. The V and J ends lost 5 bases and 7 bases, in that order; junction bases with no gene match: 8. Profiled with immunoSEQ multiplex PCR; TCRdb holds only in-frame clones, not every one. The table lists 60,000 to 85,000 clones, about four fifths of them singletons, with 20% to 25% in the top ten. Sequenced: peripheral blood. The origin of this receptor is a man aged 65-85 years with acute or convalescent COVID-19. V usage is TRBV7-2 and J usage is TRBJ2-7, with 7 bases identical to TRBD1. CDR3 protein: CASSSQGVGEQYF. The CDR3 DNA reads as TGTGCCAGCAGCAGCCAGGGGGTGGGGGAGCAGTACTTC.